This T cell receptor (beta chain) was identified in a study of post-analysis software for immune sequencing data. CDR1 and CDR2 (germline): SGHTA, FQGNSA. V trimming: 3 bases; J trimming: 5 bases; junction bases outside the gene matches: 8. This CDR3 has 15 residues. This clonotype appeared a few times. What it binds is not known. Unique molecular identifiers were present in the TCR beta cDNA libraries. One entry per CDR3 protein, called by TCRdb with MiXCR from the PCR reads. The data contain some 160,000 distinct CDR3 sequences, 35% to 40% of them singletons. Study-level results: Among five TRBV segments more frequent in patients than controls were TRBV5-6, TRBV5-1 and TRBV20-1. The normalized Chao1 diversity of multiple sclerosis patients was significantly lower than that of controls.

This specimen was blood, taken after autologous hematopoietic stem cell transplantation. This chain connects TRBV7-2 to TRBJ1-2; TRBD1 matches 8 bases. This TCR came from a girl between 5 and 17 years old with multiple sclerosis. The CDR3 loop is CASSFPQGARYGYTF. CDR3 DNA sequence: TGTGCCAGCAGCTTTCCTCAGGGGGCGCGTTATGGCTACACCTTC.